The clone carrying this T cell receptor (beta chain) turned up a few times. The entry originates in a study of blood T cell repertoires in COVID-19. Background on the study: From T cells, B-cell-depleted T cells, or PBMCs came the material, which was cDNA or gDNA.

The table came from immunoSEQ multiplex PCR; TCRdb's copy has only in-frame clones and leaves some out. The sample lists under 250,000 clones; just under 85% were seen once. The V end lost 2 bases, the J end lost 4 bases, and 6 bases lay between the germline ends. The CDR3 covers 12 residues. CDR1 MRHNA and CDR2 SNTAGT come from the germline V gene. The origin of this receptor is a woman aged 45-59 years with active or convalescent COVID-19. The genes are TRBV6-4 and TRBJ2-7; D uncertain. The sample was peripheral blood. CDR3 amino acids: CASSDALYEQYV. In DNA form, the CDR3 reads TGTGCCAGCAGTGACGCGTTGTACGAGCAGTACGTC.